This T cell receptor (beta chain) was obtained from a study of T cell changes during pregnancy in multiple sclerosis. Only in-frame clones appear in the TCRdb table, and some are missing; sequencing was by immunoSEQ multiplex PCR. Of 11,000 or so clones listed, roughly 94% were seen once; the top ten hold roughly 0.3%. On this clone: At one boundary the junction diverges from the germline segment, which might be a read error.

The CDR3 runs 14 residues. Germline assignment: CDR1 SSHAT and CDR2 FNYEAQ (reference sequence). The sample in question was CD4+ T cells from peripheral blood mononuclear cells, obtained before pregnancy. The V and J genes are TRBV7-7 and TRBJ2-3; 8 positions match TRBD2. The sequence derives from a female donor with multiple sclerosis, enrolled in a pregnancy study. CDR3 nucleotides: TGTGCTAGCAGCCCAGGACTAGCATCAGATACGCAGTATTTT. Translating gives CASSPGLASDTQYF. The variable domain in full, with the rest retrieved from reference TRBV7-7 and TRBJ2-3, is GAGVSQSPRYKVTKRGQDVTLRCDPISSHATLYWYQQALGQGPEFLTYFNYEAQPDKSGLPSDRFSAERPEGSISTLTIQRTEQRDSAMYRCASSPGLASDTQYFGPGTRLTVL.